This T cell receptor beta chain emerged from a study of cytomegalovirus exposure and HLA in healthy donors. The CDR3 has 15 residues. Germline V lookup: CDR1 SGHKS, CDR2 YYEKEE (reference sequence). The germline V and J ends were trimmed by 2 bases and 7 bases, with 15 bases remaining between them. The PCR employed 60 Vbeta primers together with 13 Jbeta primers. Here immunoSEQ multiplex PCR was the method, and the copy in TCRdb shows in-frame clones only, minus some. The sample yields 160,000 or so clones, around 72% seen once. With regard to this clone: As yet, its antigen is unknown.

Study conclusions and caveats: As a later analysis revealed, most CMV-associated TCR beta chains appeared HLA-restricted. Across all donors, roughly uniform sequencing depth was an assumption of the presence/absence analyses.

The sequencing input was PBMCs. The chain is built from TRBV5-5 and TRBJ2-2; D possibly corresponds to TRBD1 (6 bases). The TCR was taken from a woman in her thirties or forties in good health and CMV-seropositive. CDR3 nucleotides: TGTGCCAGCAGCTTAAGACAGGCTGGACTCGGGGAGCTGTTTTTT. Amino acids: CASSLRQAGLGELFF.